Shown below are 9 T cell receptor beta chains from a single sample sequenced in a study of cytomegalovirus exposure and HLA in healthy donors. The study ran its PCR with 60 Vbeta and 13 Jbeta primers. Sequenced by immunoSEQ multiplex PCR; TCRdb stores in-frame clones only, minus some. The sample contains about 120,000 clones, about 80% of which appear only once. The sequenced sample was PBMCs. The source is a woman aged 40-49 years in good health and CMV-seropositive.

This clone was detected once. V usage is TRBV19 and J usage is TRBJ1-3; maybe TRBD1 (5 bases). CDR1 and CDR2 from the germline V gene are LNHDA and SQIVND (reference sequence). The CDR3 contains 16 residues. V gave up 7 bases and J gave up 4 bases, with 20 bases separating them. This CDR3 reads CASTPTAGYLGNTIYF. Here the CDR3 DNA reads TGTGCCAGTACTCCGACTGCAGGGTACTTAGGAAACACCATATATTTT.

V and J are TRBV7-2 and TRBJ2-7; 8 nucleotides match TRBD1. V shed 2 bases, J shed 3 bases, and the junction held 6 bases outside the gene matches. CDR3 length: 15 amino acids. Germline V CDR1 and CDR2: SGHTA, FQGNSA. DNA for the CDR3: TGTGCCAGCAGCTTACAGGGGGCTAAATTCTACGAGCAGTACTTC. The encoded protein is CASSLQGAKFYEQYF.

This clone came up once. The chain combines TRBV5-6 with TRBJ2-7; 11 positions match TRBD2. Germline CDR1 SGHDT, CDR2 YYEEEE. The CDR3 sequence is 15 residues long. V gave up 4 bases and J gave up 4 bases; unmatched junction bases: 7. CDR3 protein: CASSPLGTSGYEQYF. The CDR3 DNA reads TGTGCCAGCAGCCCCTTGGGGACTAGCGGTTACGAGCAGTACTTC.

The V and J genes are TRBV7-3 and TRBJ2-3; 10 bases line up with TRBD2. Germline lookup yields CDR1 SGHTA and CDR2 FQGTGA. J gave up 3 bases and V 2 bases, and 8 bases lay outside the gene matches. This CDR3 is built from 17 residues. The CDR3 nucleotides are TGTGCCAGCAGCTTAGATCCGGGACTAGCGCTTACAGATACGCAGTATTTT. Residues: CASSLDPGLALTDTQYF. The entire variable domain, with the rest obtained from reference TRBV7-3 and TRBJ2-3, is as follows: GAGVSQTPSNKVTEKGKYVELRCDPISGHTALYWYRQSLGQGPEFLIYFQGTGAADDSGLPNDRFFAVRPEGSVSTLKIQRTERGDSAVYLCASSLDPGLALTDTQYFGPGTRLTVL.

The chain employs TRBV9 and TRBJ1-4; the match to TRBD1 covers 9 bases. The J segment lost 4 bases and the V segment lost 4 bases, leaving 8 bases of the junction unmatched. The CDR3 sequence is 16 residues long. Germline loops: CDR1 SGDLS, CDR2 YYNGEE. CDR3 DNA: TGTGCCAGCAGCCCCAAGGGACAGGGAAATAATGAAAAACTGTTTTTT. This translates into CASSPKGQGNNEKLFF.

The rearrangement uses TRBV12-5 and TRBJ2-1; D is uncertain. Trimming removed 0 bases at V and 3 bases at J, with 9 bases between. This CDR3 spans 15 amino acids. CDR1 is LGHNT and CDR2 is FRNRAP in the germline V gene. The chain's CDR3 is CASGLVRSFYNEQFF. In DNA form, the CDR3 reads TGTGCTAGTGGTTTGGTACGAAGCTTCTACAATGAGCAGTTCTTC.

V and J are TRBV6-5 and TRBJ1-5, with D perhaps TRBD1 (5 bases). CDR1 is MNHEY and CDR2 is SVGAGI in the germline V gene. Between the trimmed V and J ends, which lost 6 bases and 0 bases, there was a span of 6 bases. The CDR3 consists of 13 residues. CDR3: CASRTDSNQPQHF. Written as DNA, the CDR3 is TGTGCCAGCAGGACAGATAGCAATCAGCCCCAGCATTTT.

V is TRBV9 and J is TRBJ1-5; D is undetermined. Between the trimmed V and J ends, which lost 1 base and 4 bases, there was a span of 6 bases. The CDR3 contains 13 residues. Germline V gene lookup returns CDR1 SGDLS and CDR2 YYNGEE. The CDR3 reads CASSVFANQPQHF. The CDR3 DNA reads TGTGCCAGCAGCGTATTCGCGAATCAGCCCCAGCATTTT.

The table lists this clone with a few counts. The J gene is TRBJ1-3, the V gene TRBV30; D is undetermined. Trimming shortened V by 1 base and J by 3 bases, and 4 bases separated the two germline ends. CDR1 and CDR2 (germline): GTSNPN, SVGIG (reference sequence). The CDR3 is made up of 12 amino acids. In DNA, the CDR3 is TGTGCCTGGAGTGCCCTTGGAAACACCATATATTTT. Its protein product is CAWSALGNTIYF.